Shown below are 26 T cell receptor beta chains from a single sample sequenced in a study of cytomegalovirus exposure and HLA in healthy donors. PCR employed 60 Vbeta and 13 Jbeta primers. The data were produced by immunoSEQ multiplex PCR, yet TCRdb's version contains in-frame clones alone and is incomplete. Here the sample spans 110,000 or so clones, under 90% being singletons. The material sequenced was PBMCs. Receptors originate from a young woman in good health and CMV-seronegative.

The chain links TRBV18 to TRBJ1-1, with 12 bases lining up with TRBD1. V shed 2 bases, J shed 0 bases, and the junction held 4 bases outside the gene matches. Per germline, CDR1 KGHSH and CDR2 LQKENI. This CDR3 comprises 17 residues. This CDR3 is CASSPIGTGGVNTEAFF. CDR3 sequence (DNA): TGTGCCAGCTCACCAATTGGGACAGGGGGCGTGAACACTGAAGCTTTCTTT.

The chain is built from TRBV6-5 and TRBJ1-2; D not resolved. The V and J ends lost 5 bases and 3 bases respectively, with 7 bases between them. This CDR3 has 12 amino acids. Looked up from germline, CDR1 is MNHEY and CDR2 is SVGAGI. The CDR3 is CASSPSDYGYTF. The CDR3 DNA sequence: TGTGCCAGCAGTCCCTCGGACTATGGCTACACCTTC.

The V and J genes are TRBV7-8 and TRBJ1-3; 12 bases fit TRBD1. This CDR3 has 17 amino acids. Germline-derived CDR1 and CDR2 are SGHVS and FQNEAQ. V was pared by 3 bases and J by 7 bases, with 10 bases of the junction left unmatched. CDR3 coding DNA: TGTGCCAGCAGCTTTCCGGGACAGGGGGCGCTTGAGAACACCATATATTTT. It is translated as CASSFPGQGALENTIYF.

The genes are TRBV29-1 and TRBJ1-1; 7 nucleotides align to TRBD1. This CDR3 is built from 14 residues. The trim removed 3 bases at V and 0 bases at J, leaving 4 bases unmatched. Germline-derived CDR1 and CDR2 are SQVTM and ANQGSEA. The CDR3 is CSVDKGALNTEAFF. CDR3 bases: TGCAGCGTTGATAAGGGGGCCTTGAACACTGAAGCTTTCTTT.

V usage is TRBV27 and J usage is TRBJ2-1; 11 positions match TRBD1. After removal of 5 bases from V and 5 bases from J, the junction contained 5 bases not matched to a gene. CDR3 size: 15 residues. CDR1 and CDR2 (germline): MNHEY, SMNVEV (reference sequence). The CDR3 DNA is TGTGCCAGCAGTGCCGGGACAGGGGGGGACAATGAGCAGTTCTTC. Its protein product is CASSAGTGGDNEQFF.

Regarding this clone: One end of the junction fails to match germline, which may point to a read error. V usage is TRBV6-4 and J usage is TRBJ2-1; 7 bases are a match to TRBD2. Germline CDR1 reads MRHNA; CDR2 reads SNTAGT. The CDR3 is 15 amino acids. The CDR3 region is CAGSDFAGVGNEQFF. CDR3 DNA: TGTGCCGGCAGTGACTTCGCGGGAGTGGGAAATGAGCAGTTCTTC.

CDR3 sequence: CASSKTGGQPQHF. The CDR3, as DNA: TGTGCCAGCAGCAAGACAGGGGGACAGCCCCAGCATTTT. This chain links TRBV21-1 with TRBJ1-5; the table's D call TRBD1 went unverified against the DNA. TRBV21-1 is assigned pseudogene status. The CDR3 covers 13 residues.

The chain has TRBV6-1 and TRBJ1-5; D uncertain. Trimming pared 0 bases from V and 2 bases from J, leaving 11 bases between. The V gene's germline CDR1 is MNHNS and CDR2 SASEGT. The CDR3 is 16 residues long. The CDR3 here is CASSEAKEHRNQPQHF. DNA for the CDR3: TGTGCCAGCAGTGAAGCTAAAGAACATCGCAATCAGCCCCAGCATTTT.

This clone was found once. CDR3 DNA: TGTGCCAGCAGTTTATCGTCCGGGGAAGTCCCCAACGAGCAGTACTTC. Amino acid sequence: CASSLSSGEVPNEQYF. This sequence joins TRBV27 and TRBJ2-5; TRBD2 is a possible D gene (5 bases). The DNA end favors TRBJ2-7, so the J call may be wrong. In germline, CDR1 is MNHEY, CDR2 SMNVEV (reference sequence). The CDR3 spans 16 residues.

Only one count was recorded for this clone. The rearrangement joins TRBV25-1 to TRBJ2-5; no firm D call. The V and J ends lost 0 bases and 2 bases respectively, with 10 bases between them. The germline V gene has CDR1 MGHDK and CDR2 SYGVNS. The length of the CDR3 is 15 residues. The CDR3 loop reads CASSEYTVSQETQYF. The CDR3 coding sequence is TGTGCCAGCAGTGAATATACGGTCTCGCAAGAGACCCAGTACTTC.

V is TRBV6-5 and J is TRBJ2-5; D is possibly TRBD1 (6 bases). Trimming removed 5 bases at V and 5 bases at J, with 15 bases between. Per the germline V gene, CDR1 is MNHEY and CDR2 is SVGAGI. This CDR3 region has 14 residues. CDR3 loop: CASSPPGVVETQYF. The CDR3 DNA reads TGTGCCAGCAGTCCGCCAGGGGTCGTGGAGACCCAGTACTTC.

The rearrangement links TRBV5-1 to TRBJ1-2, with TRBD1 matching 9 bases. The CDR3 has 15 amino acids. The junction had 8 bases not matched to a gene; V was cut back by 4 bases and J by 4 bases. Germline CDR1 is SGHRS and CDR2 is YFSETQ. CDR3 sequence reads: CASSQEQGAIYGYTF. DNA for the CDR3: TGCGCCAGCAGCCAAGAACAGGGGGCTATCTATGGCTACACCTTC.

This sequence joins TRBV5-6 and TRBJ2-5; 8 bases are a match to TRBD2. Germline CDR1 SGHDT, CDR2 YYEEEE. This CDR3 has 17 residues. V lost 0 bases, J lost 4 bases, and 11 bases stayed unmatched. In DNA, the CDR3 is TGTGCCAGCAGCTTGGTTGGACTAGCTTTCAAAGTAGAGACCCAGTACTTC. Its protein is CASSLVGLAFKVETQYF.

The chain has TRBV15 and TRBJ2-5, with D possibly being TRBD2 (5 bases). Per the germline V gene, CDR1 is LNHNV and CDR2 is YYDKDF (reference sequence). The CDR3 covers 15 residues. Deletions cut 4 bases from V and 4 bases from J, with 16 bases between. This CDR3 reads CATSNPLGLGETQYF. The CDR3 bases are TGTGCCACCAGCAACCCACTAGGTTTAGGAGAGACCCAGTACTTC.

This chain joins TRBV5-1 and TRBJ2-1, with 7 bases that match TRBD1. V lost 0 bases and J lost 4; bases outside the gene matches: 4. Germline V gene sequence: CDR1 SGHRS, CDR2 YFSETQ. The CDR3 totals 15 residues. The CDR3 loop is CASSLGQGLYNEQFF. The CDR3 DNA is TGCGCCAGCAGCTTGGGACAGGGCTTGTACAATGAGCAGTTCTTC.

The chain joins TRBV5-1 to TRBJ1-1; 9 positions agree with TRBD1. The CDR3 spans 15 residues. The trim removed 4 bases at V and 1 base at J, leaving 5 bases unmatched. Germline V gene data show CDR1 as SGHRS and CDR2 as YFSETQ. The CDR3 coding sequence is TGCGCCAGCAGCCCGGGACAGGGACCGAACACTGAAGCTTTCTTT. This sequence encodes CASSPGQGPNTEAFF.

The chain combines TRBV19 with TRBJ1-1; D unresolved. Deletions cut 4 bases from V and 11 bases from J, with 14 bases between. CDR1 is LNHDA, CDR2 SQIVND, per germline (reference sequence). CDR3 length equals 12 residues. The chain's CDR3 is CASSNDGSAAFF. The CDR3 region has the DNA TGTGCCAGTAGTAATGACGGGTCGGCGGCTTTCTTT.

The V call is TRBV30, the J call TRBJ1-5, with 9 positions matching TRBD1. The length of the CDR3 is 17 residues. Germline V gives CDR1 GTSNPN, CDR2 SVGIG (reference sequence). J was trimmed by 0 bases and V by 3 bases; bases with no gene match: 9. CDR3 loop: CAWRSKTGGYSNQPQHF. In DNA, the CDR3 is TGTGCCTGGAGGAGCAAGACAGGGGGGTATAGCAATCAGCCCCAGCATTTT.

The chain carries TRBV6-1 and TRBJ1-2, with a possible D match to TRBD1 (6 bases). Trimming stripped 7 bases from V and 7 bases from J, with 19 bases between. The CDR3 consists of 14 residues. CDR1 MNHNS and CDR2 SASEGT come from the germline V gene. The CDR3 DNA follows: TGTGCCAGCAACACAGGGCTGCGAACAGTTGGCTACACCTTC. It yields the protein CASNTGLRTVGYTF.

The chain uses TRBV28 and TRBJ2-1; tentatively, D is TRBD1 (6 bases). CDR1 MDHEN and CDR2 SYDVKM come from the germline V gene. CDR3 length: 14 amino acids. The V end was cut by 1 base, the J end by 5 bases, with 9 bases between. CDR3: CASSLFRGNNEQFF. The CDR3 DNA reads as TGTGCCAGCAGTTTATTCAGGGGAAACAATGAGCAGTTCTTC.

This chain joins TRBV4-3 and TRBJ1-2, with TRBD1 identical over 12 bases. Germline CDR1 is LGHNA and CDR2 is YSLEER. CDR3 length: 16 amino acids. Trimming took 0 bases from V and 14 from J; bases not matched to a gene: 13. CDR3: CASSQDRPGTGGAGTF. CDR3 coding DNA: TGCGCCAGCAGCCAAGATCGGCCCGGGACAGGGGGCGCGGGGACCTTC.

V usage is TRBV6-5 and J usage is TRBJ1-4; 9 bases are shared with TRBD1. From germline, CDR1 is MNHEY and CDR2 SVGAGI. V trimming: 6 bases; J trimming: 7 bases; junction bases outside the gene matches: 9. The CDR3 has 15 residues. Written as DNA, the CDR3 is TGTGCCAGCAGCCCGACCGGGACAGGGTCTGAAAAACTGTTTTTT. Its protein product is CASSPTGTGSEKLFF.

The rearrangement joins TRBV5-1 to TRBJ1-1, with a possible D match to TRBD1 (5 bases). CDR1 is SGHRS, CDR2 YFSETQ, per germline. V lost 0 bases to trimming and J lost 0 bases, with 6 bases between them. This CDR3 has 14 amino acids. CDR3 residues: CASSLVQVNTEAFF. The CDR3 DNA follows: TGCGCCAGCAGCTTGGTACAGGTGAACACTGAAGCTTTCTTT.

This clone appeared once. The chain recombines TRBV7-2 with TRBJ2-1; D might be TRBD2 (6 bases). The V end lost 5 bases, the J end lost 1 base, and 15 bases lay between the germline ends. This CDR3 spans 16 amino acids. Germline assignment: CDR1 SGHTA and CDR2 FQGNSA. CDR3 nucleotides: TGTGCCAGCAGCAAATCTAGCGTCCAGTCCTACAATGAGCAGTTCTTC. It is translated as CASSKSSVQSYNEQFF.

This chain connects TRBV6-1 to TRBJ2-7; 7 bases match TRBD1. V gave up 0 bases and J gave up 3 bases; unmatched junction bases: 5. This CDR3 region has 15 residues. Germline CDR1 reads MNHNS; CDR2 reads SASEGT. CDR3 protein: CASSEAWDSRYEQYF. The CDR3 nucleotides are TGTGCCAGCAGTGAAGCTTGGGACAGTCGCTACGAGCAGTACTTC.

V is TRBV7-9 and J is TRBJ2-1, with TRBD2 identical over 13 bases. Germline-derived CDR1 and CDR2 are SEHNR and FQNEAQ (reference sequence). The length of the CDR3 is 15 residues. V gave up 4 bases and J gave up 10 bases; unmatched junction bases: 7. CDR3 in amino acids: CASSSLAGGPSEQFF. CDR3 bases: TGTGCCAGCAGCTCACTAGCGGGAGGGCCCTCCGAGCAGTTCTTC.